Presented here are 5 T cell receptor beta chains from one specimen sequenced in a study of blood T cell repertoires in COVID-19. Produced via immunoSEQ multiplex PCR; TCRdb's table is partial and in-frame only. Counted here are fewer than 350,000 clones, less than 90% occurring once; the ten biggest clones make up less than 15%. Sequenced sample: peripheral blood. The origin of the receptors is a woman aged 25 to 39 with COVID-19, enrolled during active disease.

As DNA, the CDR3 is TGTGCCAGCAACGTAGGGGTCCTTAGCACAGATACGCAGTATTTT. It is translated as CASNVGVLSTDTQYF. The V and J genes are TRBV7-2 and TRBJ2-3; D might be TRBD1 (5 bases). The CDR3 has 15 residues. The germline gives CDR1 SGHTA, CDR2 FQGNSA. V was shortened by 7 bases and J by 0 bases, with 14 bases between the two germline ends.

The chain recombines TRBV4-1 with TRBJ1-6; possible D gene TRBD1, 6 bases. CDR1 MGHRA and CDR2 YSYEKL come from the germline V gene. V was cut by 0 bases and J by 8 bases, with 14 bases left in between. The CDR3 consists of 16 residues. The CDR3 DNA follows: TGCGCCAGCAGCCAAGATAAAGGGGGAACTTATTCACCCCTCCACTTT. Amino acids: CASSQDKGGTYSPLHF.

J is TRBJ2-3 and V is TRBV11-1, with D possibly matching TRBD2 (6 bases). Looked up from germline, CDR1 is SGHAT and CDR2 is FQDESV (reference sequence). V lost 4 bases and J lost 0, with 11 bases in between. The CDR3 is 15 amino acids. The CDR3 spells CASSSPGGSTDTQYF. The CDR3 region has the DNA TGTGCCAGCAGCTCGCCCGGGGGAAGCACAGATACGCAGTATTTT.

This chain links TRBV2 with TRBJ2-1; possible D gene TRBD1, 6 bases. Germline V CDR1 and CDR2: SNHLY, FYNNEI. V lost 5 bases to trimming and J lost 11 bases, with 16 bases between them. This CDR3 comprises 13 residues. CDR3 nucleotides: TGTGCCAGCAGTAGTAACAGGGAGACGAAGCAGTTCTTC. Translation: CASSSNRETKQFF.

The V gene is TRBV9, the J gene TRBJ1-1; 9 nucleotides line up with TRBD1. From germline, CDR1 is SGDLS and CDR2 YYNGEE. Unmatched junction bases numbered 5, after V lost 4 bases and J lost 7 bases. The CDR3 runs 13 residues. CDR3 region: CASSPWDRVEAFF. DNA of the CDR3: TGTGCCAGCAGCCCCTGGGACAGGGTTGAAGCTTTCTTT.